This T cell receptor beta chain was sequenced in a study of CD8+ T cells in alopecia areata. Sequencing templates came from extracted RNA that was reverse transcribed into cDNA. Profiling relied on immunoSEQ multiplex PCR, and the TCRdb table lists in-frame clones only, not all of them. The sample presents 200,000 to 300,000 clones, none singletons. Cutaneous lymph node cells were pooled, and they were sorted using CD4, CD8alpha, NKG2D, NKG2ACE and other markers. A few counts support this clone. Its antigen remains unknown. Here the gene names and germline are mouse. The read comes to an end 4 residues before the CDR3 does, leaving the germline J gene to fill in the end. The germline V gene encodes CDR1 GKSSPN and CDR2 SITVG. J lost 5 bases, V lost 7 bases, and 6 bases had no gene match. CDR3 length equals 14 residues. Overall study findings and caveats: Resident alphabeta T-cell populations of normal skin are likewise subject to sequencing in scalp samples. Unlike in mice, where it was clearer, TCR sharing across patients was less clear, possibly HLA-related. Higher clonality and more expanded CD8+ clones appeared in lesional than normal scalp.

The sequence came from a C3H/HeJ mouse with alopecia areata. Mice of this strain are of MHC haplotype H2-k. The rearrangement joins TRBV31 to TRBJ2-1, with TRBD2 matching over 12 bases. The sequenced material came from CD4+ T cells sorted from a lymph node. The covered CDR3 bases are TGTGCCTCTTTCCGGGACTGGGGGGATGCT. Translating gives CASFRDWGDA. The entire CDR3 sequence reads CASFRDWGDAEQFF.